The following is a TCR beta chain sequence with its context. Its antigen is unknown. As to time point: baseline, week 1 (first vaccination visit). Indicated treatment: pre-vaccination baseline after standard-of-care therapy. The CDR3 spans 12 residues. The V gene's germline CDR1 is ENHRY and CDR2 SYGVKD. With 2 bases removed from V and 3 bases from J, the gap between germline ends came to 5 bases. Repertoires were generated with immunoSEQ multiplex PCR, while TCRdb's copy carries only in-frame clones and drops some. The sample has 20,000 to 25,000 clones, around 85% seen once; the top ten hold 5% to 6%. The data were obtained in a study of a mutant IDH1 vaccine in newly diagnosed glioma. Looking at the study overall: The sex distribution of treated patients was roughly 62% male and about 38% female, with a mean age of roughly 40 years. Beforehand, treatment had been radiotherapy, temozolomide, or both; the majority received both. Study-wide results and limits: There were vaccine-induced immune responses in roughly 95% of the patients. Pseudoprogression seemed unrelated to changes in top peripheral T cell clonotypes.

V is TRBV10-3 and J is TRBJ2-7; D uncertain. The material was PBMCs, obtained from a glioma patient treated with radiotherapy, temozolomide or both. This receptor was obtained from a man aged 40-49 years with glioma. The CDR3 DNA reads TGTGCCATCAGTGAGATTTACTACGAGCAGTACTTC. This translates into CAISEIYYEQYF.